This TCR beta chain was identified during a study of regulatory dendritic cells for organ transplantation. Points on this clone: Its specificity is not known.

Sequenced by immunoSEQ multiplex PCR; TCRdb stores in-frame clones only, minus some. Of around 30,000 clones in the sample, roughly 80% were seen once. General study points: Of resting T cell subsets, memory CD8+ had the most alloreactive clonotypes. Regulatory dendritic cells appeared to expand memory CD8+ clones less than mature ones. Memory T cells were less diverse than naive, with memory CD8+ most oligoclonal.

The receptor was isolated from a human donor in good health. Sequenced sample: naive CD4+ T cells from blood. Regarding subset: CD45RA+ naive T cells.

CDR3 amino acids: CATTSGGQIDPETQYF. CDR3 DNA: TGTGCCACGACTAGCGGGGGGCAAATCGATCCAGAGACCCAGTACTTC. The chain carries TRBV5-4 and TRBJ2-5, with 13 bases aligning to TRBD2. V shed 9 bases and J 4 bases; nucleotides not matched to a gene: 12. CDR3 length: 16 amino acids. Germline V CDR1 and CDR2: SGHNT, YYREEE (reference sequence).